This TCR beta chain was identified in a study of shared clonotypes between healthy human individuals. The overall study: Researchers drew samples from two women and three men aged 18 to 49.

Comments on this clone: What it binds is not known.

Adult Caucasians living in Nashville, Tennessee made up all of the donors. Study-level points and caveats: Compared with clonotypes that all four donors shared, non-shared clonotypes had lower generation probabilities.

In the source study's methods: From ImmunoSEQ came sequences covering only the junction and carrying no quality scores, so filtering differed. Sequencing was performed with immunoSEQ multiplex PCR; in TCRdb, only in-frame clones are kept and a portion is missing. V, J and clone size are those of that table, while D and trimming were read from the DNA. The sample yields about 2.5 million clones, 85% to 95% seen once. Germline V gene sequence: CDR1 SGHDT, CDR2 YYEEEE. This CDR3 is built from 16 residues. With V trimmed by 0 bases and J by 4 bases, 7 bases remained unmatched. The chain is built from TRBV5-6 and TRBJ2-7; 10 positions match TRBD2. Sequencing was performed on naive CD4+ T cells from PBMCs. Subset described: CD45RA+ positively selected. This TCR was sampled from a man aged 18 to 29 in good health. Some clones in this sample may be carry-over from other donors' samples. This CDR3 is CASSLVGASGSYEQYF. CDR3 nucleotides: TGTGCCAGCAGCTTGGTCGGGGCTAGCGGGAGTTACGAGCAGTACTTC.